This T cell receptor (beta chain) derives from a study of T cell changes during pregnancy in multiple sclerosis. Of note for this clone: The same CDR3 arises from other DNA sequences in this sample as well.

This table comes from immunoSEQ multiplex PCR, and its TCRdb copy is limited to in-frame clones, with some not included. The sample lists 40,000 to 60,000 clones, nearly 95% seen once, with 0.8% to 1% in the top ten. Germline-derived CDR1 and CDR2 are SGDLS and YYNGEE. The length of the CDR3 is 11 residues. Trimming shortened V by 3 bases and J by 7 bases, and 5 bases separated the two germline ends. The source of this sequence is a female donor with multiple sclerosis, enrolled in a pregnancy study. The rearrangement joins TRBV9 to TRBJ2-1; possibly TRBD2 for D (5 bases). The sequencing here drew on peripheral blood, taken after pregnancy. This chain's CDR3 is CASSAGNEQFF. The CDR3 bases are TGTGCCAGCAGCGCGGGAAATGAGCAGTTCTTC. Complete variable domain (other parts from reference TRBV9 and TRBJ2-1): DSGVTQTPKHLITATGQRVTLRCSPRSGDLSVYWYQQSLDQGLQFLIQYYNGEERAKGNILERFSAQQFPDLHSELNLSSLELGDSALYFCASSAGNEQFFGPGTRLTVL.